A selection of T cell receptor beta chains follows, all from one sample in a study of blood T cell repertoires in COVID-19. Clones were sequenced by immunoSEQ multiplex PCR, and TCRdb holds only the in-frame ones, with some missing. The sample includes roughly 20,000 clones, over 70% of them seen just once. Sequences were obtained from peripheral blood. These receptor sequences come from a man in his 60s with active COVID-19. CDR3s include the opening cysteine and the closing phenylalanine or tryptophan. The order of the fields is D gene, J gene, V gene, clone size, CDR3 protein, CDR3 DNA. The D gene is left open where the match is weak. Clone size is shown for a subset of rows, as once, few, many or a class of expanded clone.

D gene: .; J gene: TRBJ2-1; V gene: TRBV7-2; clone size: .; CDR3 protein: CASSFSVEQFF; CDR3 DNA: TGTGCCAGCAGCTTTAGTGTTGAGCAGTTCTTC
D gene: .; J gene: TRBJ2-1; V gene: TRBV7-2; clone size: .; CDR3 protein: CASSPTGNTNEQFF; CDR3 DNA: TGTGCCAGCAGCCCAACCGGGAACACCAATGAGCAGTTCTTC
D gene: TRBD2; J gene: TRBJ2-3; V gene: TRBV6-6; clone size: .; CDR3 protein: CASSQPEGREVSHTQYF; CDR3 DNA: TGTGCCAGCAGTCAACCAGAGGGGCGGGAGGTGTCCCATACGCAGTATTTT
D gene: TRBD2; J gene: TRBJ2-5; V gene: TRBV18; clone size: .; CDR3 protein: CASSPFLGLAGGETQYF; CDR3 DNA: TGTGCCAGCTCACCTTTCCTGGGACTAGCGGGAGGTGAGACCCAGTACTTC
D gene: TRBD2; J gene: TRBJ2-7; V gene: TRBV6-5; clone size: .; CDR3 protein: CASSLLAGAGYEQYF; CDR3 DNA: TGTGCCAGCAGTTTACTAGCGGGAGCCGGTTACGAGCAGTACTTC
D gene: .; J gene: TRBJ2-1; V gene: TRBV24-1; clone size: once; CDR3 protein: CATSDLLTGDGLEQFF; CDR3 DNA: TGTGCCACCAGTGATTTACTTACGGGCGACGGACTAGAGCAGTTCTTC
D gene: TRBD1; J gene: TRBJ1-1; V gene: TRBV5-4; clone size: .; CDR3 protein: CASSLGGQGNTEAFF; CDR3 DNA: TGTGCCAGCAGCTTGGGGGGACAGGGGAACACTGAAGCTTTCTTT
D gene: TRBD2; J gene: TRBJ2-5; V gene: TRBV12-3/TRBV12-4; clone size: .; CDR3 protein: CASSPGLAETQYF; CDR3 DNA: TGTGCCAGCAGTCCTGGACTAGCCGAGACCCAGTACTTC
D gene: .; J gene: TRBJ1-5; V gene: TRBV28; clone size: .; CDR3 protein: CASSGGGTQPQHF; CDR3 DNA: TGTGCCAGCAGCGGGGGGGGGACTCAGCCCCAGCATTTT
D gene: .; J gene: TRBJ2-2; V gene: TRBV19; clone size: .; CDR3 protein: CASSIMRGWNTGELFF; CDR3 DNA: TGTGCCAGTAGTATAATGCGGGGATGGAACACCGGGGAGCTGTTTTTT
D gene: .; J gene: TRBJ1-5; V gene: TRBV2; clone size: .; CDR3 protein: CASSEWRYSNQPQHF; CDR3 DNA: TGTGCCAGCAGTGAATGGAGGTATAGCAATCAGCCCCAGCATTTT
D gene: TRBD1; J gene: TRBJ1-3; V gene: TRBV19; clone size: .; CDR3 protein: CASTPRQGENTIYF; CDR3 DNA: TGTGCCAGTACCCCGAGGCAGGGGGAAAACACCATATATTTT
D gene: TRBD2; J gene: TRBJ2-7; V gene: TRBV6-1; clone size: .; CDR3 protein: CASSEALTSGSGEQYF; CDR3 DNA: TGTGCCAGCAGTGAAGCGTTGACTAGCGGGAGTGGAGAGCAGTACTTC
D gene: .; J gene: TRBJ2-3; V gene: TRBV7-9; clone size: .; CDR3 protein: CASEATQYF; CDR3 DNA: TGTGCCAGCGAAGCTACGCAGTATTTT
D gene: TRBD1; J gene: TRBJ2-5; V gene: TRBV28; clone size: .; CDR3 protein: CASSSPTGDGETQYF; CDR3 DNA: TGTGCCAGCAGTTCCCCCACAGGGGACGGCGAGACCCAGTACTTC
D gene: .; J gene: TRBJ2-2; V gene: TRBV7-9; clone size: .; CDR3 protein: CASSSYTGELFF; CDR3 DNA: TGTGCCAGCAGCTCTTACACCGGGGAGCTGTTTTTT
D gene: TRBD1; J gene: TRBJ2-1; V gene: TRBV10-3; clone size: .; CDR3 protein: CAISTADRVNEQFF; CDR3 DNA: TGTGCCATCAGTACCGCGGACAGGGTCAATGAGCAGTTCTTC
D gene: TRBD2; J gene: TRBJ2-2; V gene: TRBV7-2; clone size: .; CDR3 protein: CASSRRGLAGGAGELFF; CDR3 DNA: TGTGCCAGCAGCCGCAGGGGACTAGCGGGAGGGGCCGGGGAGCTGTTTTTT
D gene: .; J gene: TRBJ2-4; V gene: TRBV28; clone size: .; CDR3 protein: CASSFPGQLLAKNIQYF; CDR3 DNA: TGTGCCAGCAGTTTTCCCGGACAGCTCTTAGCCAAAAACATTCAGTACTTC
D gene: .; J gene: TRBJ1-1; V gene: TRBV7-2; clone size: .; CDR3 protein: CASSFPLDKNTEAFF; CDR3 DNA: TGTGCCAGCAGCTTTCCCTTAGACAAGAACACTGAAGCTTTCTTT
D gene: .; J gene: TRBJ2-2; V gene: TRBV14; clone size: few; CDR3 protein: CASSQDDWQGGTGELFF; CDR3 DNA: TGTGCCAGCAGCCAAGATGATTGGCAGGGGGGAACCGGGGAGCTGTTTTTT
D gene: .; J gene: TRBJ2-2; V gene: TRBV2; clone size: .; CDR3 protein: CASRLEETGELFF; CDR3 DNA: TGTGCCAGCAGACTAGAGGAAACCGGGGAGCTGTTTTTT
D gene: .; J gene: TRBJ2-1; V gene: TRBV7-9; clone size: .; CDR3 protein: CASSSGGAGVLGFF; CDR3 DNA: TGTGCCAGCAGTTCTGGTGGAGCCGGGGTTTTGGGGTTCTTC
D gene: .; J gene: TRBJ1-2; V gene: TRBV6-5; clone size: .; CDR3 protein: CASSQRVGQGNTF; CDR3 DNA: .
D gene: .; J gene: TRBJ2-7; V gene: TRBV13; clone size: .; CDR3 protein: CASSLDSYEQYF; CDR3 DNA: TGTGCCAGCAGCTTAGACAGCTACGAGCAGTACTTC
D gene: TRBD1; J gene: TRBJ2-5; V gene: TRBV12-5; clone size: .; CDR3 protein: CASGLVQHRGPETQYF; CDR3 DNA: TGTGCTAGTGGTTTGGTGCAACACAGGGGGCCTGAGACCCAGTACTTC
D gene: TRBD2; J gene: TRBJ2-1; V gene: TRBV9; clone size: .; CDR3 protein: CASSSAASGRPDTYNEQFF; CDR3 DNA: TGTGCCAGCAGCTCCGCGGCTAGCGGGAGGCCTGATACCTACAATGAGCAGTTCTTC
D gene: TRBD1; J gene: TRBJ1-1; V gene: TRBV2; clone size: .; CDR3 protein: CASSGQGLNTEAFF; CDR3 DNA: TGTGCCAGCAGTGGACAGGGCTTGAACACTGAAGCTTTCTTT
D gene: TRBD1; J gene: TRBJ1-5; V gene: TRBV11-2; clone size: .; CDR3 protein: CASSFTGAGEPQHF; CDR3 DNA: TGTGCCAGCAGCTTTACAGGGGCCGGGGAGCCCCAGCATTTT
D gene: .; J gene: TRBJ2-7; V gene: TRBV5-6; clone size: .; CDR3 protein: CASSWGPEQSYEQYF; CDR3 DNA: TGTGCCAGCAGCTGGGGGCCAGAGCAGTCCTACGAGCAGTACTTC
D gene: .; J gene: TRBJ1-4; V gene: TRBV19; clone size: .; CDR3 protein: CASSGRAPDREKLFF; CDR3 DNA: TGTGCCAGTAGTGGTAGGGCCCCCGACAGGGAAAAACTGTTTTTT
D gene: .; J gene: TRBJ2-5; V gene: TRBV10-1; clone size: .; CDR3 protein: CASSGNRETQYF; CDR3 DNA: TGCGCCAGCAGTGGTAACAGGGAGACCCAGTACTTC